These 8 T cell receptor beta chains were all obtained from the same sample, sequenced in a study of resident and recirculating memory T cells in vitiligo. Sequenced by immunoSEQ multiplex PCR; TCRdb stores in-frame clones only, minus some. The top ten clones hold over 4.5% of a sample with more than 65,000 clones, approximately 90% of them seen once. Material: blood. The receptors shown here come from a male donor with vitiligo.

The V gene is TRBV5-1, the J gene TRBJ2-7; 7 bases are shared with TRBD1. The CDR3 covers 16 residues. J was trimmed by 3 bases and V by 3 bases; bases with no gene match: 12. Germline V lookup: CDR1 SGHRS, CDR2 YFSETQ. CDR3 nucleotides: TGCGCCAGCAGCTACTACGACAGGGTAGGCCTCTACGAGCAGTACTTC. Amino acid sequence: CASSYYDRVGLYEQYF. Looking up the rest from reference TRBV5-1 and TRBJ2-7 gives the full variable domain: KAGVTQTPRYLIKTRGQQVTLSCSPISGHRSVSWYQQTPGQGLQFLFEYFSETQRNKGNFPGRFSGRQFSNSRSEMNVSTLELGDSALYLCASSYYDRVGLYEQYFGPGTRLTVT.

The chain has TRBV5-1 and TRBJ2-1; perhaps TRBD2 as D (5 bases). This CDR3 has 17 residues. CDR1 is SGHRS and CDR2 is YFSETQ in the germline V gene. V dropped 1 base and J dropped 3 bases, with 17 bases sitting between them. For the CDR3, the DNA is TGCGCCAGCAGCTTGTTTTCTGGGCTAGCAAGCTACAATGAGCAGTTCTTC. Its protein product is CASSLFSGLASYNEQFF.

This chain links TRBV30 with TRBJ2-7; no reliable D call. The CDR3 runs to 14 residues. CDR1 GTSNPN and CDR2 SVGIG come from the germline V gene (reference sequence). Deletions cut 2 bases from V and 1 base from J, with 12 bases between. The CDR3 region is CAWSPPPGSYEQYF. CDR3 bases: TGTGCCTGGAGTCCTCCCCCCGGTTCCTACGAGCAGTACTTC.

The V and J genes are TRBV28 and TRBJ2-1; 8 bases are shared with TRBD2. The CDR3 runs 18 residues. Germline lookup yields CDR1 MDHEN and CDR2 SYDVKM. The V and J ends lost 6 bases and 6 bases, in that order; junction bases with no gene match: 19. This CDR3 is CASSLTFFRGGRVNEQFF. The CDR3 DNA sequence: TGTGCCAGCAGCCTTACGTTCTTTCGGGGGGGGCGGGTCAATGAGCAGTTCTTC.

The chain recombines TRBV7-2 with TRBJ2-3; D gene ambiguous. Germline CDR1 SGHTA, CDR2 FQGNSA. The CDR3 has 16 residues. Trimming took off 1 base at V and 0 bases at J, with 11 bases between the two ends. The DNA of the CDR3 is TGTGCCAGCAGCTTAGGCTTTCGGTTTAGCACAGATACGCAGTATTTT. Its translation is CASSLGFRFSTDTQYF.

The chain is built from TRBV7-8 and TRBJ2-3, with D possibly being TRBD1 (6 bases). Germline assignment: CDR1 SGHVS and CDR2 FQNEAQ. Trimming took 8 bases from V and 2 from J, leaving 14 bases between them. The CDR3 extends over 14 amino acids. The CDR3: CASRFGTSTDTQYF. The DNA of the CDR3 is TGTGCCAGCCGGTTCGGGACATCCACAGATACGCAGTATTTT.

The CDR3, as DNA: TGTGCCAGTAGTAACGGGCACGGGGGGGCGACTTTCGCCTACGAGCAGTACTTC. This encodes CASSNGHGGATFAYEQYF. The chain employs TRBV19 and TRBJ2-7; TRBD2 matches at 8 bases. The CDR3 sequence is 18 residues long. The V gene's germline CDR1 is LNHDA and CDR2 SQIVND (reference sequence). With V trimmed by 4 bases and J by 2 bases, 16 bases remained unmatched. Combining the CDR3 with reference TRBV19 and TRBJ2-7 gives the whole variable domain DGGITQSPKYLFRKEGQNVTLSCEQNLNHDAMYWYRQDPGQGLRLIYYSQIVNDFQKGDIAEGYSVSREKKESFPLTVTSAQKNPTAFYLCASSNGHGGATFAYEQYFGPGTRLTVT.

The rearrangement uses TRBV5-1 and TRBJ2-7; maybe TRBD1 (5 bases). V lost 0 bases to trimming and J lost 3 bases, with 10 bases between them. CDR1 SGHRS and CDR2 YFSETQ come from the germline V gene. The CDR3 is made up of 14 amino acids. This CDR3 reads CASSLAVQGYEQYF. CDR3 bases: TGCGCCAGCAGCTTGGCTGTTCAGGGCTACGAGCAGTACTTC.